A single sample is the source of the 9 T cell receptor beta chains below, sequenced in a study of cytomegalovirus exposure and HLA in healthy donors (TCRdb year 2017). To prepare the library, the immunoSEQ multiplex PCR assay was applied. The multiplex PCR relied on a mix of 60 forward primers for TCR Vbeta segments and 13 reverse primers for TCR Jbeta segments. As stored in TCRdb, this immuneACCESS dataset retains in-frame rearrangements with V and J assigned. A fraction of the clones does not appear; measured against another copy, unresolved V genes explain less than half of the discrepancy, and the remainder lacks a known reason. The sample table contains around 140,000 clones; only one count was recorded for around 78% of them. About 2.5% of the sample is held by the ten biggest clonotypes. Sequencing was done on a sample of PBMCs. The receptors stem from a young woman in good health and CMV-seropositive.

This chain uses TRBV5-1 with TRBJ1-2, with D maybe TRBD1 (6 bases). CDR1 SGHRS and CDR2 YFSETQ come from the germline V gene. V was cut by 1 base and J by 1 base, with 14 bases left in between. The CDR3 is made up of 16 amino acids. CDR3 loop: CASSLFGDILNYGYTF. In nucleotides, the CDR3 is TGCGCCAGCAGCTTGTTTGGGGACATACTTAACTATGGCTACACCTTC. The entire variable domain, with the rest obtained from reference TRBV5-1 and TRBJ1-2, is as follows: KAGVTQTPRYLIKTRGQQVTLSCSPISGHRSVSWYQQTPGQGLQFLFEYFSETQRNKGNFPGRFSGRQFSNSRSEMNVSTLELGDSALYLCASSLFGDILNYGYTFGSGTRLTVV.

The gene calls are TRBV18 and TRBJ2-2; TRBD1 matches 8 bases. Germline CDR1 is KGHSH and CDR2 is LQKENI. The CDR3 is 16 residues long. Trimming at V came to 3 bases and at J to 5 bases, leaving 8 bases not matched to a gene. CDR3 amino acids: CASSPLQGAGTGELFF. CDR3 sequence (DNA): TGTGCCAGCTCACCCCTGCAGGGGGCGGGAACCGGGGAGCTGTTTTTT.

The chain joins TRBV5-1 to TRBJ2-1; 9 bases match TRBD2. The trim removed 4 bases at V and 6 bases at J, leaving 5 bases unmatched. Germline V gene lookup returns CDR1 SGHRS and CDR2 YFSETQ. There are 14 residues in the CDR3. The CDR3 DNA sequence: TGCGCCAGCAGCGCGGGGGGGCCAATCAATGAGCAGTTCTTC. Its translation is CASSAGGPINEQFF.

The chain is built from TRBV6-5 and TRBJ2-1; possible D gene TRBD1, 6 bases. This CDR3 region has 14 residues. Per germline, CDR1 MNHEY and CDR2 SVGAGI. V gave up 5 bases and J gave up 4 bases, with 12 bases separating them. CDR3 DNA: TGTGCCAGCAGTAACCGGGACACTTACAATGAGCAGTTCTTC. It yields the protein CASSNRDTYNEQFF.

V gene TRBV9 combines with J gene TRBJ2-1; TRBD1 agrees at 10 bases. The CDR3 length is 16 residues. With 0 bases clipped from V and 9 bases from J, the junction kept 9 bases outside the gene matches. The germline V gene encodes CDR1 SGDLS and CDR2 YYNGEE. CDR3: CASSVGRDRGYGEQFF. CDR3 DNA: TGTGCCAGCAGCGTAGGGAGGGACAGGGGTTATGGTGAGCAGTTCTTC.

This clone has just one count. The chain joins TRBV5-5 to TRBJ1-6; D is ambiguous. The germline V gene encodes CDR1 SGHKS and CDR2 YYEKEE (reference sequence). V was pared by 0 bases and J by 2 bases, with 6 bases between. CDR3 length: 15 amino acids. This CDR3 is CASSLGGTYNSPLHF. The CDR3 coding sequence is TGTGCCAGCAGCTTGGGAGGAACCTATAATTCACCCCTCCACTTT. The full variable domain, completed using reference TRBV5-5 and TRBJ1-6, is DAGVTQSPTHLIKTRGQQVTLRCSPISGHKSVSWYQQVLGQGPQFIFQYYEKEERGRGNFPDRFSARQFPNYSSELNVNALLLGDSALYLCASSLGGTYNSPLHFGNGTRLTVT.

V usage is TRBV18 and J usage is TRBJ1-1; D remains ambiguous. Germline loops: CDR1 KGHSH, CDR2 LQKENI. V shed 2 bases and J shed 5 bases, with 12 bases lying between them. CDR3 length equals 14 residues. The CDR3 reads CASSPSTPWTEAFF. Written as DNA, the CDR3 is TGTGCCAGCTCACCATCGACTCCGTGGACTGAAGCTTTCTTT. Filled out from reference TRBV18 and TRBJ1-1, the complete variable domain reads NAGVMQNPRHLVRRRGQEARLRCSPMKGHSHVYWYRQLPEEGLKFMVYLQKENIIDESGMPKERFSAEFPKEGPSILRIQQVVRGDSAAYFCASSPSTPWTEAFFGQGTRLTVV.

The V gene is TRBV5-4, the J gene TRBJ1-6, with a tentative D call TRBD1 (5 bases). Per the germline V gene, CDR1 is SGHNT and CDR2 is YYREEE (reference sequence). V was cut by 2 bases and J by 11 bases, with 11 bases left in between. CDR3 length equals 13 residues. CDR3 DNA: TGTGCCAGCAGCTTCCAGGGTTTGACACCCCTCCACTTT. This codes for CASSFQGLTPLHF.

The chain couples TRBV6-1 to TRBJ2-3; 9 nucleotides match TRBD1. The V gene end was trimmed by 8 bases and the J gene end by 5 bases; junction bases not matched to a gene: 11. There are 15 residues in the CDR3. Germline CDR1 reads MNHNS; CDR2 reads SASEGT. The CDR3, as DNA: TGTGCCAGCTCCCTTAGGACAGGGGAGGGAGATACGCAGTATTTT. Translating it yields CASSLRTGEGDTQYF.